This entry concerns a single T cell receptor beta chain. The antigen is unknown. This entry is derived from a study of OX40 agonist ivuxolimab in advanced cancers. TCRdb's copy holds only in-frame clones and misses some; the assay was immunoSEQ multiplex PCR. Of 50,000 to 70,000 clones in the sample, roughly nine tenths were seen once. Germline-derived CDR1 and CDR2 are SEHNR and FQNEAQ (reference sequence). The length of the CDR3 is 13 residues. V lost 3 bases, J lost 15 bases, and 8 bases stayed unmatched. Findings of the study overall: Clonal expansion by week 6 occurred in CD4+ and CD8+ blood T cells (at 0.1 to 3.0 mg/kg).

The TCR comes from an adult with an advanced solid tumor such as melanoma, head and neck, liver or kidney cancer. The specimen was CD4+ or CD8+ T cells sorted from blood, collected in a trial of the OX40 agonist ivuxolimab. The chain couples TRBV7-9 to TRBJ2-1; 10 bases map to TRBD2. CDR3 loop: CASSFLLAGLLFF. The CDR3, as DNA: TGTGCCAGCAGCTTTCTACTAGCGGGGTTGCTGTTCTTC. Supplemented by reference TRBV7-9 and TRBJ2-1, the full variable domain reads DTGVSQNPRHKITKRGQNVTFRCDPISEHNRLYWYRQTLGQGPEFLTYFQNEAQLEKSRLLSDRFSAERPKGSFSTLEIQRTEQGDSAMYLCASSFLLAGLLFFGPGTRLTVL.